The clone carrying this T cell receptor beta chain was seen at least ten times. Deletions cut 1 base from V and 9 bases from J, with 13 bases between. The germline V gene has CDR1 MNHNS and CDR2 SASEGT. The CDR3 is 15 residues long. This record comes from a study of early T cells in non-severe SARS-CoV-2 infection. Study context: The authors sequenced bulk RNA from unsorted whole blood, leaving chains unpaired.

One entry per CDR3 protein results from TCRdb running MiXCR on the 5' RACE reads. The sample consists of approximately 32,000 distinct CDR3 sequences, around 4.1% of them appearing once. Sample: whole blood. The clonotype originates from an adult who was a healthcare worker with PCR-confirmed SARS-CoV-2 infection or an uninfected control (not recorded which). The chain is built from TRBV6-1 and TRBJ1-6, with no clear D. Here the CDR3 DNA reads TGTGCCAGCAGTGAAGGTCTTTGGGATAGTTCACCCCTCCACTTT. Translated: CASSEGLWDSSPLHF.